Included here is one T cell receptor beta chain sequence, with context. The antigen is not known. The entry originates in a study of beta chain features in type 1 diabetes. Overall study findings and caveats: Patients with type 1 diabetes carried fewer insertions and had more deletions at their VDJ junctions.

The CDR3 runs to 16 residues. Trimming cost V 4 bases and J 0 bases; bases outside gene matches: 6. The V gene's germline CDR1 is SGHTS and CDR2 YDEGEE. The entirety of the isolated RNA underwent reverse transcription, so expressed TCRB transcripts were sequenced. Method: immunoSEQ multiplex PCR; TCRdb's copy keeps in-frame clones and lacks some. The top ten clones hold about 0.025% of a sample with about 900,000 clones, 15% to 20% of them seen once. This chain joins TRBV5-8 and TRBJ2-1, with TRBD1 matching over 8 bases. Source material: naive CD4+ T cells from blood. The clonotype comes from a young woman in good health. The CDR3 loop is CASSRGQVFSYNEQFF. As DNA, the CDR3 is TGTGCCAGCAGCCGGGGACAGGTCTTCTCCTACAATGAGCAGTTCTTC.